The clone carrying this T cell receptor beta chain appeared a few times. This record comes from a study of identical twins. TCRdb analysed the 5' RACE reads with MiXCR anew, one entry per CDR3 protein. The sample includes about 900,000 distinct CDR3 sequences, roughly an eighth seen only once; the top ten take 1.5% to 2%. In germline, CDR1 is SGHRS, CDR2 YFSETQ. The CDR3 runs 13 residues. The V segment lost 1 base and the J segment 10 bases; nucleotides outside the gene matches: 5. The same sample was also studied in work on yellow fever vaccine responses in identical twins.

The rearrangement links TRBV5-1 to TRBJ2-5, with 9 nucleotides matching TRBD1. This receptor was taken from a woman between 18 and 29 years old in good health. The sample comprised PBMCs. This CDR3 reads CASSLRTGEGQYF. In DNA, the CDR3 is TGCGCCAGCAGCTTGCGGACAGGGGAGGGCCAGTACTTC.